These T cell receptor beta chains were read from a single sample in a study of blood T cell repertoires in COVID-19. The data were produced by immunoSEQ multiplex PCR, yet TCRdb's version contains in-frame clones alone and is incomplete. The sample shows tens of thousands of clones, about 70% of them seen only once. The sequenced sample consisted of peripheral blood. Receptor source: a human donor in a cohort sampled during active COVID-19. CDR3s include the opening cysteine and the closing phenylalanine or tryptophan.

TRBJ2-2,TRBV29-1,CSVETGQGAGELFF
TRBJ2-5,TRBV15,CATSRDRTAMAQYF
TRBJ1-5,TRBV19,CASSIRTGISNQPQHF
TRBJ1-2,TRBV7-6,CASSLGFDGDYGYTF
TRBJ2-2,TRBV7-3,CASSDWTGTNTGELFF
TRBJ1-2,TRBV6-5,CASNIDRGKNGYTF
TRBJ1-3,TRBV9,CASSPGTGPISGNTIYF
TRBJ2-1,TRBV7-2,CASSSSTGGYEQFF
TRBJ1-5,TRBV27,CASSLAVNQPQHF
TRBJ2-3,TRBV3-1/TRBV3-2,CASSQGTGTDTQYF
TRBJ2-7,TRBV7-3,CASSFGTGDDSEQYF
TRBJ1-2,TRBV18,CASSLRDRDPGGYGYTF
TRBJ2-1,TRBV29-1,CSSGQDSYNEQFF
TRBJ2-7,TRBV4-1,CASSQRWRGQVPYEQYF
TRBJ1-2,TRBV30,CAWSPAGGGAYGYTF
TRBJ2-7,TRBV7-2,CASSKQGTTGYEQYF
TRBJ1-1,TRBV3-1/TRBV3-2,CASSFDSNTEAFF
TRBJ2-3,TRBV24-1,CATSAADTQYF
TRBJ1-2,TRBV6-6,CASSTTRTEMNYGYTF
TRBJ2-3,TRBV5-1,CASSNRQGTDTQYF
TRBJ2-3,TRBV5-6,CASSLTGLDTQYF
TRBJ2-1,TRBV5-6,CASSFGDRAYNEQFF
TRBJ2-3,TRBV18,CASSLTSGIKTDTQYF
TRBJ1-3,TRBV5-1,CASSPSGSVSVNTIYF